The present entry profiles one TCR beta chain with its context. Its cognate antigen is unknown. Amplification targeted the TCR beta CDR3 regions, with RNA transcripts as the source material. HTBI-primed first-round RT-PCR preceded second-round multiplex PCR. TCRdb used MiXCR to reprocess the multiplex PCR reads, holding one entry per CDR3 protein. The sample consists of approximately 700,000 distinct CDR3 sequences, 35% to 50% of them appearing once. The sample belongs to a study of Graves' ophthalmopathy and Graves' hyperthyroidism. CDR1 MGHDK and CDR2 SYGVNS come from the germline V gene. Trimming at V came to 7 bases and at J to 6 bases, leaving 5 bases not matched to a gene. The CDR3 sequence is 14 residues long. Study-level points and caveats: Ophthalmopathy versus stable hyperthyroidism: 13-signature model gave 85% to 90% sensitivity, 81.08% specificity. Blood also held most thyroid clonotypes expanded above 0.001 frequency.

The chain links TRBV25-1 to TRBJ1-4; 10 nucleotides line up with TRBD1. Sequenced input: peripheral blood. The source is an adult man with Graves' ophthalmopathy. Here the CDR3 reads CASTTGTGDEKLFF. CDR3 sequence (DNA): TGTGCCAGCACTACCGGGACAGGGGATGAAAAACTGTTTTTT.